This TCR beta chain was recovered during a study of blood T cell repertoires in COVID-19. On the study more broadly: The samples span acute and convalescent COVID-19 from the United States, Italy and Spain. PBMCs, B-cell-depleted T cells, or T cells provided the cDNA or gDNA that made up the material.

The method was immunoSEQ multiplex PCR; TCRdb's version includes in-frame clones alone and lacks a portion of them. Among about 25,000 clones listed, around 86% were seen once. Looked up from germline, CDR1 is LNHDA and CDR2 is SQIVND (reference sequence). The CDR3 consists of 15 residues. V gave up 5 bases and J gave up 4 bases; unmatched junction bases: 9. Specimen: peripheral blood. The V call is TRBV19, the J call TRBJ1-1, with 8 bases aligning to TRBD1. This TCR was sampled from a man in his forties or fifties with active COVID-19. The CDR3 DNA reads TGTGCCAGTAGTCCCCGGACAGGGCAGAGCACTGAAGCTTTCTTT. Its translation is CASSPRTGQSTEAFF.